The 21 T cell receptor beta chains presented below share a single source sample, sequenced in a study of cytomegalovirus exposure and HLA in healthy donors. The PCR used 60 Vbeta and 13 Jbeta primers. TCRdb's table, derived via immunoSEQ multiplex PCR, lists solely in-frame clones and lacks some. The table lists some 150,000 clones, more than 65% of them singletons. Sequencing was done on a sample of PBMCs. All receptors derive from a middle-aged man in good health and CMV-seropositive.

The chain couples TRBV5-1 to TRBJ2-3; 8 bases map to TRBD2. V shed 4 bases and J 6 bases; nucleotides not matched to a gene: 7. Germline V gene sequence: CDR1 SGHRS, CDR2 YFSETQ. The CDR3 runs to 14 residues. CDR3 in amino acids: CASSLNSGGDTQYF. CDR3 DNA: TGCGCCAGCAGCCTTAATTCGGGGGGGGATACGCAGTATTTT. The whole variable domain, filled in from reference TRBV5-1 and TRBJ2-3, reads KAGVTQTPRYLIKTRGQQVTLSCSPISGHRSVSWYQQTPGQGLQFLFEYFSETQRNKGNFPGRFSGRQFSNSRSEMNVSTLELGDSALYLCASSLNSGGDTQYFGPGTRLTVL.

The chain joins TRBV4-1 to TRBJ1-5; no clear D. CDR1 is MGHRA, CDR2 YSYEKL, per germline. The ends were cut back, 0 bases at V and 0 bases at J, with 6 bases in the middle. There are 15 residues in the CDR3. The CDR3, as DNA: TGCGCCAGCAGCCAAGAAATCAGTAGCAATCAGCCCCAGCATTTT. Translated, it gives CASSQEISSNQPQHF.

The genes are TRBV5-1 and TRBJ2-3, with D perhaps matching TRBD2 (5 bases). CDR3 length: 13 amino acids. Germline-derived CDR1 and CDR2 are SGHRS and YFSETQ. V was shortened by 4 bases and J by 4 bases, with 10 bases between the two germline ends. The CDR3 spells CASSEGVPDTQYF. CDR3 sequence (DNA): TGCGCCAGCAGCGAGGGAGTCCCAGATACGCAGTATTTT.

The V gene is TRBV19, the J gene TRBJ1-5, with 11 bases matching TRBD1. The CDR3 has 16 amino acids. The junction had 8 bases not matched to a gene; V was cut back by 5 bases and J by 5 bases. Per the germline V gene, CDR1 is LNHDA and CDR2 is SQIVND (reference sequence). As DNA, the CDR3 is TGTGCCAGTAGTTTCACCGGGACAGGGGGTCATCAGCCCCAGCATTTT. Its translation is CASSFTGTGGHQPQHF.

The rearrangement uses TRBV28 and TRBJ2-1, with D maybe TRBD1 (5 bases). V dropped 2 bases and J dropped 10 bases, with 12 bases sitting between them. This CDR3 region has 13 residues. The germline gives CDR1 MDHEN, CDR2 SYDVKM. The CDR3 nucleotides read TGTGCCAGCAGTTTAAGGGGCTTCGGGGAGCAGTTCTTC. Its protein is CASSLRGFGEQFF. The full variable domain, with the rest looked up from reference TRBV28 and TRBJ2-1, is DVKVTQSSRYLVKRTGEKVFLECVQDMDHENMFWYRQDPGLGLRLIYFSYDVKMKEKGDIPEGYSVSREKKERFSLILESASTNQTSMYLCASSLRGFGEQFFGPGTRLTVL.

This chain links TRBV19 with TRBJ1-2, with 12 bases matching TRBD1. Losses at the gene ends were 10 bases for V and 7 bases for J; bases not matched to a gene: 10. The CDR3 totals 14 residues. The germline V gene encodes CDR1 LNHDA and CDR2 SQIVND (reference sequence). The CDR3 nucleotides are TGTGCCACCGCACCAGGGACAGGGGGCGGTGGCTACACCTTC. It specifies CATAPGTGGGGYTF. Full variable domain (rest looked up from reference TRBV19 and TRBJ1-2): DGGITQSPKYLFRKEGQNVTLSCEQNLNHDAMYWYRQDPGQGLRLIYYSQIVNDFQKGDIAEGYSVSREKKESFPLTVTSAQKNPTAFYLCATAPGTGGGGYTFGSGTRLTVV.

This clone was found a few times. The rearrangement joins TRBV7-8 to TRBJ2-1, with 10 bases aligning to TRBD2. Trimming removed 3 bases from V and 4 bases from J; junction bases left unmatched: 3. The CDR3 runs 15 residues. Germline V gene sequence: CDR1 SGHVS, CDR2 FQNEAQ. CDR3 region: CASSFMTSGYNEQFF. The CDR3 DNA reads TGTGCCAGCAGCTTTATGACTAGCGGGTACAATGAGCAGTTCTTC.

V is TRBV6-6 and J is TRBJ2-7; 7 bases fit TRBD2. Germline-derived CDR1 and CDR2 are MNHNY and SVGAGI (reference sequence). The CDR3 length is 13 residues. The ends lost 2 bases at V and 6 bases at J; junction bases unmatched: 4. For the CDR3, the DNA is TGTGCCAGCAGTTACGGATCGGGAGGCGAGCAGTACTTC. Translation gives CASSYGSGGEQYF.

This chain joins TRBV7-2 and TRBJ2-3; 9 bases align to TRBD1. CDR1 is SGHTA and CDR2 is FQGNSA in the germline V gene. V dropped 6 bases and J dropped 3; count of bases not matched to a gene: 10. This CDR3 comprises 16 residues. DNA of the CDR3: TGTGCCAGCAGACGTGGGGGGACAGGGTTGACAGATACGCAGTATTTT. Its protein product is CASRRGGTGLTDTQYF.

The rearrangement links TRBV20-1 to TRBJ2-1, with a tentative D call TRBD2 (5 bases). Germline CDR1 DFQATT, CDR2 SNEGSKA (reference sequence). The germline V and J ends were trimmed by 5 bases and 13 bases, with 15 bases remaining between them. The CDR3 totals 11 residues. The CDR3 DNA follows: TGCAGTGCTGTAGAAGGACTCCGACAGTTCTTC. It is translated as CSAVEGLRQFF.

Regarding this clone: One junction end does not reproduce the germline sequence, and a read error may be involved. This sequence joins TRBV6-5 and TRBJ2-3; 7 bases align to TRBD1. Looked up from germline, CDR1 is MNHEY and CDR2 is SVGAGI. CDR3 length equals 14 residues. CDR3 protein: CVSSTTGNPDTQYF. As DNA, the CDR3 is TGTGTCAGCAGTACGACAGGGAACCCAGATACGCAGTATTTT.

This clone was seen once. The V and J genes are TRBV30 and TRBJ2-7; 9 nucleotides line up with TRBD1. Germline V gene lookup returns CDR1 GTSNPN and CDR2 SVGIG (reference sequence). The CDR3 is made up of 16 amino acids. V was clipped by 2 bases and J by 4 bases; unmatched bases: 12. CDR3 DNA: TGTGCCTGGAGTCCCCACCCGGGACAGGGAATGTACGAGCAGTACTTC. Translation: CAWSPHPGQGMYEQYF.

The chain recombines TRBV7-2 with TRBJ1-5, with D unclear. Germline lookup yields CDR1 SGHTA and CDR2 FQGNSA. Deletions cut 3 bases from V and 8 bases from J, with 14 bases between. The CDR3 consists of 14 residues. CDR3 nucleotides: TGTGCCAGCAGCTTTTTGAGCGGGGATGAGCCCCAGCATTTT. Translation: CASSFLSGDEPQHF. Full variable domain (remainder filled in from reference TRBV7-2 and TRBJ1-5): GAGVSQSPSNKVTEKGKDVELRCDPISGHTALYWYRQSLGQGLEFLIYFQGNSAPDKSGLPSDRFSAERTGGSVSTLTIQRTQQEDSAVYLCASSFLSGDEPQHFGDGTRLSIL.

The chain uses TRBV7-9 and TRBJ2-1; D remains unclear. Per germline, CDR1 SEHNR and CDR2 FQNEAQ (reference sequence). The CDR3 extends over 12 amino acids. Trimming took off 3 bases at V and 6 bases at J, with 6 bases between the two ends. In DNA form, the CDR3 reads TGTGCCAGCAGCTTCGAGCGCAATGAGCAGTTCTTC. Its translation: CASSFERNEQFF.

The J gene is TRBJ2-7, the V gene TRBV5-1; TRBD2 agrees at 9 bases. This CDR3 contains 15 residues. CDR1 and CDR2 (germline): SGHRS, YFSETQ. The V gene end was trimmed by 4 bases and the J gene end by 0 bases; junction bases not matched to a gene: 5. The CDR3 region is CASSLNSGSSYEQYF. CDR3 nucleotides: TGCGCCAGCAGCCTTAATAGCGGGAGCTCCTACGAGCAGTACTTC.

The chain is built from TRBV2 and TRBJ1-5, with 8 positions matching TRBD1. CDR3 length equals 18 residues. V shed 4 bases, J shed 0 bases, and the junction held 11 bases outside the gene matches. Germline lookup yields CDR1 SNHLY and CDR2 FYNNEI. In DNA, the CDR3 is TGTGCCAGCAGTGTACTGGGACAGGTCGGCGGTAGCAATCAGCCCCAGCATTTT. This encodes CASSVLGQVGGSNQPQHF.

This clone is labeled as medium-sized. The rearrangement uses TRBV5-4 and TRBJ2-1, with 10 bases fitting TRBD2. With 6 bases clipped from V and 4 bases from J, the junction kept 7 bases outside the gene matches. Germline CDR1 and CDR2: SGHNT and YYREEE (reference sequence). The CDR3 loop spans 15 amino acids. In nucleotides, the CDR3 is TGTGCCAGCAAGACTAGCGGGCCCCCGTACAATGAGCAGTTCTTC. It codes for CASKTSGPPYNEQFF.

This chain joins TRBV5-1 and TRBJ2-5; D perhaps matches TRBD2 (5 bases). The CDR3 sequence is 16 residues long. The ends were cut back, 0 bases at V and 5 bases at J, with 17 bases in the middle. Germline CDR1 reads SGHRS; CDR2 reads YFSETQ. The CDR3 reads CASSLASPRESETQYF. CDR3 sequence (DNA): TGCGCCAGCAGCTTGGCCTCCCCAAGGGAGTCTGAGACCCAGTACTTC.

This rearrangement joins TRBV9 to TRBJ2-1, with TRBD2 matching 13 bases. Germline CDR1 is SGDLS and CDR2 is YYNGEE. J gave up 8 bases and V 3 bases, and 11 bases lay outside the gene matches. This CDR3 is built from 17 residues. The CDR3 nucleotides read TGTGCCAGCAGCGCTCGGTCCGGGACTAGCGGGACGTATGAGCAGTTCTTC. Its protein is CASSARSGTSGTYEQFF.

Only a few counts were recorded for this clone. This rearrangement joins TRBV9 to TRBJ1-1, with D possibly being TRBD1 (6 bases). The CDR3 contains 15 residues. Germline V lookup: CDR1 SGDLS, CDR2 YYNGEE. Trimming removed 0 bases from V and 4 bases from J, with 13 bases in between. CDR3 amino acids: CASSVASGAGTEAFF. Here the CDR3 DNA reads TGTGCCAGCAGCGTAGCTTCAGGGGCAGGCACTGAAGCTTTCTTT.

The rearrangement uses TRBV6-1 and TRBJ1-1, with D tentatively TRBD1 (6 bases). This CDR3 has 14 residues. The V gene lost 2 bases and the J gene lost 5 bases, with 12 bases spanning the gap. Germline V gene sequence: CDR1 MNHNS, CDR2 SASEGT. The CDR3 is CASSEPGDGTEAFF. The CDR3, as DNA: TGTGCCAGCAGTGAACCAGGGGACGGAACTGAAGCTTTCTTT.